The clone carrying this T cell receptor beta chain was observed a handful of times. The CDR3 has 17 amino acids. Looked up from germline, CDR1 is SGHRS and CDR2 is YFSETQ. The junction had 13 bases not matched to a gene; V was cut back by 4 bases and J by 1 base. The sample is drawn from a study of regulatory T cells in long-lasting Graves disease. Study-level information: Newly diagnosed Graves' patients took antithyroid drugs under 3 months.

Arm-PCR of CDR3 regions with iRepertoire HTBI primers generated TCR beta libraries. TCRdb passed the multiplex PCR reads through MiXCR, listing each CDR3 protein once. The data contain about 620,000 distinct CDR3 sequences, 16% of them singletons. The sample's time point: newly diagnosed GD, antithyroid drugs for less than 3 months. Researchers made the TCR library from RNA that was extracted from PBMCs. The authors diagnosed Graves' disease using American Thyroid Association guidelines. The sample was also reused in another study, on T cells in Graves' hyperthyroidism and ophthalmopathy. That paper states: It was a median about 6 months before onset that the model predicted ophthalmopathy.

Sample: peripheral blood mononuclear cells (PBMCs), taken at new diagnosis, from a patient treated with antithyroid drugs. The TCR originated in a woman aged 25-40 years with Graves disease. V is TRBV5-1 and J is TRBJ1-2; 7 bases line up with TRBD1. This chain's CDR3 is CASSNLPPGQINYGYTF. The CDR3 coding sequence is TGCGCCAGCAGCAACCTTCCACCGGGACAGATTAACTATGGCTACACCTTC.